This T cell receptor (beta chain) was captured in a study of tumor-infiltrating lymphocytes in glioblastoma multiforme (dated by TCRdb to between 2016 and 2019). In the study overall: The study tested whether intratumoral genomic heterogeneity fosters TIL diversity by jointly investigating somatic mutations, TIL diversity and immune response activity. The paper as a whole reports these results and caveats: RNA-based TCR sequencing may distort clone frequencies because T cells carry unequal numbers of TCR transcripts. Generalizability is limited because the TCR and somatic mutation analysis included only one glioblastoma patient. T cells were not sorted into functional subsets, which the authors noted as a future improvement.

Worth noting for this clonotype: It lacks a known antigen. The junction departs from the called germline gene at one end, perhaps through a read error.

Its CDR3 holds 12 amino acids, cysteine through phenylalanine. Here the CDR3 DNA is all that survives: 36 bases in frame from base 1. CDR1 DFQATT and CDR2 SNEGSKA are derived from the germline V gene (reference sequence). The AllPrep DNA/RNA mini kit was used to purify genomic DNA and total RNA at the same time from each of the roughly 10 tumor samples. Every RNA sample had an RNA integrity number above 6.5 and an OD 260/280 ratio above 1.9. Using a modified ARM-PCR protocol with multiple V-beta primers and a C-beta primer, the team built TCRB libraries from RNA through three nested multiplex PCR rounds. TCRB-specific cDNA was synthesized from 0.45 to 0.5 ug total RNA with ProtoScript II Reverse Transcriptase and a C-beta primer. For the TCRB libraries, no unique molecular identifiers were described. In the third PCR, barcodes and adapters were added over about 23 cycles with Deep VentR (exo-) polymerase, and the 250-500 bp bands were then gel purified. An Illumina HiSeq 2500 was used to sequence the TCRB libraries with 250 bp paired-end reads. Processing in the source paper ran as follows. The reads were cleaned with Trimmomatic, merged with FLASH and assigned V, D and J segments with MiGEC before being analyzed in VDJtools. VDJtools was used to calculate the Shannon-Wiener diversity index, which quantified repertoire diversity. TCRdb trimmed public reads at Q25 via fastp, called clones via MiXCR and kept in-frame beta chains. Rows matching on CDR3 protein sequence are summarized as one entry with the most common DNA and genes. Here the V and J calls rest on TCRdb's processing, not on the authors' analysis. This sample has some 15,000 distinct CDR3 sequences in its table, and under 85% of those were observed once. The ten largest account for roughly 37% of the sample.

This receptor was identified in a male donor with glioblastoma. The V gene is TRBV20-1 and the J gene is TRBJ2-7, with TRBD2 as a weak D call on 6 bases. The specimen sequenced was brain tumor tissue. The CDR3 protein is CGARAGSYEQYF. The sequence in DNA is TGTGGTGCTCGAGCGGGTTCCTACGAGCAGTACTTC.